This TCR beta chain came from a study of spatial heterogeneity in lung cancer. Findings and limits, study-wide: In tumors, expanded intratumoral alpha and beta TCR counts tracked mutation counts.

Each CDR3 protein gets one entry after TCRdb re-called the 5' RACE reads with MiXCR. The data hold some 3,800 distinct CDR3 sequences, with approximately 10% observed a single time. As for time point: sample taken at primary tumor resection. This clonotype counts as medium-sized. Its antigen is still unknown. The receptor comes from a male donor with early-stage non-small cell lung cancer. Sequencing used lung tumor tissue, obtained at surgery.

CDR3 DNA sequence: TGTGCCAGCAGCGCTACCGGGTGGAGGTCAGATACGCAGTATTTT. This encodes CASSATGWRSDTQYF. The chain is built from TRBV7-3 and TRBJ2-3, with D perhaps TRBD2 (5 bases). Trimming stripped 5 bases from V and 4 bases from J, with 16 bases between. Per germline, CDR1 SGHTA and CDR2 FQGTGA. The CDR3 length is 15 residues.